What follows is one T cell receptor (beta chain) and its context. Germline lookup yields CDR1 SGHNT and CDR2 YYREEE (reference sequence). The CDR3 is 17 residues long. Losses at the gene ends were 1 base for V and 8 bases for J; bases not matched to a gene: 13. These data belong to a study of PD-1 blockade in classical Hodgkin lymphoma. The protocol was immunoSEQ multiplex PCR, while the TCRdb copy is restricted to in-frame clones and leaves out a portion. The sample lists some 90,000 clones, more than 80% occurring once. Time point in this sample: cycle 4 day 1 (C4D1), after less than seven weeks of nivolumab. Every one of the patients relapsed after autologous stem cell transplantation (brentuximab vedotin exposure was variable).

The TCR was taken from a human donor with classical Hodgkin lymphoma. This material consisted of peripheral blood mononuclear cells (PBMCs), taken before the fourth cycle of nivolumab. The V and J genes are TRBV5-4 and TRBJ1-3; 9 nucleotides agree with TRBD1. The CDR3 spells CASSLPGTGRFGDTIYF. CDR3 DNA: TGTGCCAGCAGCTTGCCCGGGACAGGGCGCTTTGGGGACACCATATATTTT.